The rows below give T cell receptor beta chains drawn from one sample of a study of cytomegalovirus exposure and HLA in healthy donors. Sequencing used immunoSEQ multiplex PCR; TCRdb keeps in-frame clones, though not all of them. This sample has around 140,000 clones; roughly 80% occur once, and the top ten carry 2.5% to 3%. Sequencing was carried out using PBMCs. All receptors come from a female donor in good health and CMV-seronegative. Both conserved end residues are part of each CDR3. D genes are given only for firm matches. Clone size, where shown, is once, few, many, or a class for clones that have expanded.

D gene,V gene,J gene,clone size,CDR3 DNA,CDR3 protein
.,TRBV2,TRBJ1-1,.,TGTGCCAGCCACCCCGGGAGGGCGCGACCTGAAGCTTTCTTT,CASHPGRARPEAFF
.,TRBV7-6,TRBJ2-3,.,TGTGCCAGCAGCCCCCTCGGAGATACGCAGTATTTT,CASSPLGDTQYF
.,TRBV6-1,TRBJ1-2,few,TGTGCCAGCAGGGAACACACAGCTACCTATGGCTACACCTTC,CASREHTATYGYTF
.,TRBV5-1,TRBJ1-2,.,TGCGCCAGCAGCTTGGCCCGTGGACGCAGGGGCGGCTACACCTTC,CASSLARGRRGGYTF
TRBD1,TRBV7-3,TRBJ2-2,.,TGTGCCAGCAGCTTATTGGCAGGGGGATCCGGGAACACCGGGGAGCTGTTTTTT,CASSLLAGGSGNTGELFF
TRBD2,TRBV28,TRBJ2-1,.,TGTGCCAGCAGCTCCCCCACTGGACTAGCGGGGGGGCGTGGCAATGAGCAGTTCTTC,CASSSPTGLAGGRGNEQFF
.,TRBV6-1,TRBJ2-5,once,TGTGCCAGCAGTATGGATCCGGGGGAGTGGGAGACCCAGTACTTC,CASSMDPGEWETQYF
.,TRBV5-5,TRBJ1-2,.,TGTGCCAGCAGCTACAGGGTCCTCTATGGCTACACCTTC,CASSYRVLYGYTF
.,TRBV28,TRBJ1-1,.,TGTGCCAGCACGAGAGGGGGATCCTGTGAAGCTTTCTTT,CASTRGGSCEAFF
.,TRBV15,TRBJ2-7,.,TGTGCCACCAGCAGAGATTCCACAGGGAGGGACTTC,CATSRDSTGRDF
.,TRBV27,TRBJ2-1,.,TGTGCCAGCAGTTTATCTGGCAGGGGCTTCTACAATGAGCAGTTCTTC,CASSLSGRGFYNEQFF
TRBD1,TRBV6-1,TRBJ2-3,.,TGTGCCAGCAGTGAAGTCTGGGACAGGGCTTCGGCGCAGTATTTT,CASSEVWDRASAQYF
.,TRBV19,TRBJ2-6,.,TGTGCCACTTCTCCGGGGGCTGGGGCCAACGTCCTGACTTTC,CATSPGAGANVLTF
TRBD2,TRBV27,TRBJ2-1,.,TGTGCCAGCAGTCAAGCGGGAGCTATCAATGAGCAGTTCTTC,CASSQAGAINEQFF
.,TRBV9,TRBJ1-1,.,TGTGCCAGCAGCGCCTTCAGGGATGCCGACACTGAAGCTTTCTTT,CASSAFRDADTEAFF
.,TRBV5-1,TRBJ1-1,.,TGCGCCAGCAGCTTGGAAACCAGGGTCGCGACTGAAGCTTTCTTT,CASSLETRVATEAFF
TRBD2,TRBV4-2,TRBJ2-1,.,TGTGCCAGCAGCCAAACTAGCGCGAGCTCCTACAATGAGCAGTTCTTC,CASSQTSASSYNEQFF
.,TRBV12-5,TRBJ2-7,.,TGTGCTAGTGGTTTGGGGCAGGCGGGGATTTACGAGCAGTACTTC,CASGLGQAGIYEQYF
TRBD1,TRBV5-1,TRBJ1-1,few,TGCGCCAGCAGCTTGGACCTTCGGGACAGGGGTTATAGAAACCCTGAAGCTTTCTTT,CASSLDLRDRGYRNPEAFF
TRBD1,TRBV5-6,TRBJ2-3,.,TGTGCCAGCAGCCGGGACAGGAGACCAGATACGCAGTATTTT,CASSRDRRPDTQYF
TRBD1,TRBV10-3,TRBJ1-5,.,TGTGCCATCAGTGAGATGGGTCAGGGGGTTGGCCAGCCCCAGCATTTT,CAISEMGQGVGQPQHF
.,TRBV11-2,TRBJ2-7,.,TGTGCCAGCAGCCGGACATCTACAGGATCTTACGAGCAGTACTTC,CASSRTSTGSYEQYF
TRBD1,TRBV9,TRBJ1-3,.,TGTGCCAGCACGAAGACAGGGGTCTCTGGAAACACCATATATTTT,CASTKTGVSGNTIYF
TRBD1,TRBV6-5,TRBJ1-2,.,TGTGCCAGCAGTTACAGACAGGGGGGAGGCTACACCTTC,CASSYRQGGGYTF
.,TRBV28,TRBJ1-1,.,TGTGCCAGCAGTTCGTCGACATCGGGGTTAGAACAAGCTTTCTTT,CASSSSTSGLEQAFF
TRBD2,TRBV7-9,TRBJ2-1,few,TGTGCCAGCAGCTTAGGAACTAGCGGGGCGCAGTTCTTC,CASSLGTSGAQFF
TRBD2,TRBV4-1,TRBJ2-1,.,TGCGCCAGCAGCGACCTGATAGCGGGGGACCGGGATGAGCAGTTCTTC,CASSDLIAGDRDEQFF
TRBD1,TRBV27,TRBJ1-4,.,TGTGCCAGCAGTTTATCTTGGGGGGACAGTCCTGGGACTAATGAAAAACTGTTTTTT,CASSLSWGDSPGTNEKLFF
TRBD2,TRBV5-1,TRBJ2-7,.,TGCGCCAGCAGGCTAGCGGGGACGTCCTACGAGCAGTACTTC,CASRLAGTSYEQYF
TRBD2,TRBV9,TRBJ2-3,.,TGTGCCAGCAGCGTAGAGGGACTAGCTTTGGATACGCAGTATTTT,CASSVEGLALDTQYF
.,TRBV5-6,TRBJ1-2,.,TGTGCCAGCAGGAGGCGGGAGGATGGCTACCCCTTC,CASRRREDGYPF
.,TRBV2,TRBJ2-1,.,TGTGCCAGCAGTGGGGAACTAGCTGGGAATGAGCAGTTCTTC,CASSGELAGNEQFF